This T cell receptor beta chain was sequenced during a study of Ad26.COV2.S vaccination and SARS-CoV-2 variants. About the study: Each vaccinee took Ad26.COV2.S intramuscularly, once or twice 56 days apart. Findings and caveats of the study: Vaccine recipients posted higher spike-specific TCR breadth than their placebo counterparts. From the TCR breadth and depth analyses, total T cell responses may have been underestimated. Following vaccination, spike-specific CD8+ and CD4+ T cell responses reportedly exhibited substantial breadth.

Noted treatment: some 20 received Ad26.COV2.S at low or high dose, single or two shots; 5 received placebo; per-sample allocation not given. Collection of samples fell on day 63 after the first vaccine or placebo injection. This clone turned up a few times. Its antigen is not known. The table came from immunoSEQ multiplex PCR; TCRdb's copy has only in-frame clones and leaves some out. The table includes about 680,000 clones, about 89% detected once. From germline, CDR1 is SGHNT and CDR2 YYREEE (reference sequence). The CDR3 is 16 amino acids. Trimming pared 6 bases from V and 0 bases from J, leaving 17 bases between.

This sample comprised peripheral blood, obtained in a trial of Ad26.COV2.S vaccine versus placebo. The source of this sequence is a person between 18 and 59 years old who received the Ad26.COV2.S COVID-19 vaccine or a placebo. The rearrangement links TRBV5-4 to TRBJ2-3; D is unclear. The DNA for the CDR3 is TGTGCCAGCAACACCGACGAAACTCCTAGCACAGATACGCAGTATTTT. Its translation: CASNTDETPSTDTQYF.